These T cell receptor beta chains were read from a single sample in a study of T-cell reconstitution after alpha-beta-depleted transplantation in children. TCRdb reprocessed the PCR reads with MiXCR, giving one entry per CDR3 protein. The sample has about 980,000 distinct CDR3 sequences, around 30% seen once. Here the sequenced sample was PBMCs, mostly from graft donor cells, taken 360 days after TCRalphabeta/CD19-depleted stem cell transplant. These receptors came from a boy younger than two who had a stem cell transplant for SCID, so the T cells may come from the graft donor. CDR3s include the opening cysteine and the closing phenylalanine or tryptophan. D genes are given only for firm matches. For some rows the clone size is stated as once, few or many, or as a class when expanded; others skip it.

j_call,clone_size,d_call,v_call,cdr3_nt,cdr3_aa
TRBJ2-3,NA,TRBD2,TRBV4-1,TGCGCCAGCAGCGAGCTAGCGGGGGGGGCGGATACGCAGTATTTT,CASSELAGGADTQYF
TRBJ2-5,NA,NA,TRBV5-6,TGTGCCAGCAGCGGAGATAAGACCCAGTACTTC,CASSGDKTQYF
TRBJ2-5,NA,NA,TRBV20-1,TGCAGTGCTAGAGTCTCAGGGGCCGTAGAGACCCAGTACTTC,CSARVSGAVETQYF
TRBJ2-3,few,NA,TRBV7-6,TGTGCCAGCAGCTTAGGGCAGGGAGGAATTACGCAGTATTTT,CASSLGQGGITQYF
TRBJ2-5,few,TRBD1,TRBV24-1,TGTGCCACCGGGGACAGGGGGCAGGGGCAAGAGACCCAGTACTTC,CATGDRGQGQETQYF
TRBJ2-7,few,NA,TRBV10-3,TGTGCCATCAGTGAGCGAGGGTCACTAGCCTACGAGCAGTACTTC,CAISERGSLAYEQYF
TRBJ2-5,few,NA,TRBV20-1,TGCAGTGCTAGTCTCGCGGGAAACCAAGAGACCCAGTACTTC,CSASLAGNQETQYF
TRBJ2-7,NA,NA,TRBV27,TGTGCCAGCAGTTCCCTTCGGACTACCTCTTACGAGCAGTACTTC,CASSSLRTTSYEQYF
TRBJ1-1,few,NA,TRBV12-3/TRBV12-4,TGTGCCAGCAGTGGGATGGGTTCTGCTGAAGCTTTCTTT,CASSGMGSAEAFF
TRBJ2-6,NA,NA,TRBV19,TGTGCCAGTAGTAACCGGGGGGCCAACGTCCTGACTTTC,CASSNRGANVLTF
TRBJ1-1,NA,NA,TRBV29-1,TGCAGCGTTGCATATAGGGCCAAACTGGGAGTCAACACTGAAGCTTTCTTT,CSVAYRAKLGVNTEAFF
TRBJ1-1,NA,TRBD1,TRBV6-5,TGTGCCAGCAGTTACCTCAGAGGGGGCTTTCACACTGAAGCTTTCTTT,CASSYLRGGFHTEAFF
TRBJ2-3,NA,NA,TRBV28,TGTGCCAGCAGTTTCAATGGAGGAGATACGCAGTATTTT,CASSFNGGDTQYF
TRBJ2-3,NA,NA,TRBV29-1,TGCAGTGTGATGGACTATTGGGCCCGGGGAACAGATACGCAGTATTTT,CSVMDYWARGTDTQYF
TRBJ2-4,few,NA,TRBV15,TGTGCCACCAGCAGAGAGATAGCCAAAAACATTCAGTACTTC,CATSREIAKNIQYF
TRBJ1-4,few,NA,TRBV12-3/TRBV12-4,TGTGCCAGCAGTTTTCTGGAGACTCATGAAAAACTGTTTTTT,CASSFLETHEKLFF
TRBJ2-7,few,NA,TRBV28,TGTGCCAGCAGTTACAGGGTCGACGAGCAGTACTTC,CASSYRVDEQYF
TRBJ1-2,NA,NA,TRBV12-3/TRBV12-4,TGTGCCAGCACCCTTGGGGCAGGGGACTATGGCTACACCTTC,CASTLGAGDYGYTF
TRBJ2-7,NA,NA,TRBV7-9,TGTGCCAGCAGCTTAGTCCCTCACCACGAGCAGTACTTC,CASSLVPHHEQYF
TRBJ1-1,few,NA,TRBV7-3,TGTGCCAGCAGAACGACGGAGAACACTGAAGCTTTCTTT,CASRTTENTEAFF
TRBJ2-7,NA,TRBD2,TRBV20-1,TGCAGTGCCACCTCGGACGGGAGGGCCGGATACGAGCAGTACTTC,CSATSDGRAGYEQYF
TRBJ2-3,NA,TRBD2,TRBV4-3,TGCGCCAGCAGCCCAGGCCCAGGCGGGAGGACCACAGATACGCAGTATTTT,CASSPGPGGRTTDTQYF
TRBJ1-2,NA,NA,TRBV12-3/TRBV12-4,TGTGCCAGCAGTAGGGATTTCTTTTATGGCTACACCTTC,CASSRDFFYGYTF
TRBJ2-3,few,NA,TRBV24-1,NA,CATSVASGTTYF
TRBJ2-7,NA,NA,TRBV30,TGTGCCTGGAGTGACAGTAGATTATACTACGAGCAGTACTTC,CAWSDSRLYYEQYF
TRBJ2-2,few,NA,TRBV6-5,TGTGCCAGCAGTTACGGAGCTCTCAGGGGCGCGAACACCGGGGAGCTGTTTTTT,CASSYGALRGANTGELFF
TRBJ1-2,NA,NA,TRBV20-1,TGCAGTGCTTCTCGGACAGAATTTTGGGATGGCTACACCTTC,CSASRTEFWDGYTF
TRBJ2-3,few,NA,TRBV2,TGTGCCAGCAGTGAAGGCTTTCGGACAGATACGCAGTATTTT,CASSEGFRTDTQYF
TRBJ1-1,few,NA,TRBV12-3/TRBV12-4,TGTGCCAGCAGACGAGGGGAGATGAACACTGAAGCTTTCTTT,CASRRGEMNTEAFF
TRBJ2-1,few,TRBD2,TRBV24-1,TGTGCCACCAGTGATGCCACTAGCGGTCACAATGAGCAGTTCTTC,CATSDATSGHNEQFF
TRBJ1-5,NA,TRBD1,TRBV7-1,TGTGCCAGCAGCTCCCGGGACAGGGGAAGCAATCAGCCCCAGCATTTT,CASSSRDRGSNQPQHF
TRBJ2-1,few,NA,TRBV20-1,TGCAGTGCTAGGTTCAGACCCAATGAGCAGTTCTTC,CSARFRPNEQFF
TRBJ2-7,NA,NA,TRBV5-1,TGCGCCAGCAGCTTGGGCGCTCTAGGGGTGGCCTACGAGCAGTACTTC,CASSLGALGVAYEQYF
TRBJ2-5,few,NA,TRBV6-1,TGTGCCAGCAGCCGCACCCAACCGGGACCTACGTTGGAGACCCAGTACTTC,CASSRTQPGPTLETQYF
TRBJ2-3,NA,NA,TRBV4-1,TGCGCCAGCAGCCAAGGATTCTGGAGAAGGAGCACAGATACGCAGTATTTT,CASSQGFWRRSTDTQYF
TRBJ2-3,many,NA,TRBV5-6,TGTGCCAGCAGCTTGGGACAGTACACAGATACGCAGTATTTT,CASSLGQYTDTQYF
TRBJ2-5,once,TRBD1,TRBV15,TGTGCCACCCGCTACGGATCGACAGGGGCCCAAGAGACCCAGTACTTC,CATRYGSTGAQETQYF
TRBJ1-4,few,NA,TRBV15,TGTGCCACCAGCAGAGATGAGACAGGCGCATCCTTTGCAACTAATGAAAAACTGTTTTTT,CATSRDETGASFATNEKLFF
TRBJ2-2,NA,NA,TRBV6-4,TGTGCCAGCAGTGACACAAACACCGGGGAGCTGTTTTTT,CASSDTNTGELFF
TRBJ2-7,NA,TRBD1,TRBV5-1,TGCGCCAGCAAAAGGGGTGGGACAGGGGACTACGAGCAGTACTTC,CASKRGGTGDYEQYF
TRBJ2-1,few,NA,TRBV5-1,TGCGCCAGCAGCCCGGTGAGTGGACCCAATGAGCAGTTCTTC,CASSPVSGPNEQFF
TRBJ2-1,NA,NA,TRBV29-1,TGCAGCGAATCAGGGGTGTACCCCTACAATGAGCAGTTCTTC,CSESGVYPYNEQFF
TRBJ1-5,NA,NA,TRBV15,TGTGCCACCAGCCCAAGAGGCAAGACGGAATGGGATCAGCCCCAGCATTTT,CATSPRGKTEWDQPQHF
TRBJ2-1,few,NA,TRBV14,TGTGCCAGCAGCCATTCACCCCGCTACAATGAGCAGTTCTTC,CASSHSPRYNEQFF
TRBJ2-3,few,NA,TRBV5-8,TGTGCCAGCAGCTCCTACCGGGCCAACACAGATACGCAGTATTTT,CASSSYRANTDTQYF
TRBJ2-2,NA,TRBD2,TRBV4-1,TGCGCCAGCAGCCAAGTACTAGCGGGGATCACCGGGGAGCTGTTTTTT,CASSQVLAGITGELFF
TRBJ2-2,NA,TRBD1,TRBV12-3/TRBV12-4,TGTGCCAGCAGCCCCGACAGGGGGCGCAACACCGGGGAGCTGTTTTTT,CASSPDRGRNTGELFF
TRBJ1-4,few,NA,TRBV28,TGTGCCAGTACCTTGGGCGCAACTAATGAAAAACTGTTTTTT,CASTLGATNEKLFF
TRBJ2-5,few,NA,TRBV20-1,TGCAGTGCTAGAGCCGGGGCCAGAGGAGAGACCCAGTACTTC,CSARAGARGETQYF
TRBJ2-3,few,TRBD2,TRBV20-1,TGCAGTGCTCGTCTAGCGGGGGGGAAAACAGATACGCAGTATTTT,CSARLAGGKTDTQYF